The 23 T cell receptor beta chains below were found in one sample sequenced in a study of T-cell reconstitution after alpha-beta-depleted transplantation in children. Unique molecular identifiers were incorporated during preparation of the TCRbeta library. TCRdb ran MiXCR on the PCR reads and lists one entry per CDR3 protein. The sample lists 450,000 to 550,000 distinct CDR3 sequences; about an eighth were seen once. Specimen: PBMCs, mostly from graft donor cells, collected 180 days after TCRalphabeta/CD19-depleted stem cell transplant. Every receptor here comes from a female patient aged 2-9 years who had a stem cell transplant for aplastic anemia, so the T cells may come from the graft donor.

This clonotype was detected many times. The chain is built from TRBV12-3 or TRBV12-4 and TRBJ2-5; perhaps TRBD2 as D (5 bases). CDR3 size: 15 residues. Trimming left V 6 bases short and J 5 bases short, with 19 bases between. CDR3 protein: CASRNQERAWETQYF. CDR3 coding DNA: TGTGCCAGCAGGAACCAGGAGAGGGCCTGGGAGACCCAGTACTTC.

There are many counts of this clonotype. V is TRBV20-1 and J is TRBJ2-2; 11 bases align to TRBD2. This CDR3 contains 15 residues. Per germline, CDR1 DFQATT and CDR2 SNEGSKA (reference sequence). The ends lost 1 base at V and 2 bases at J; junction bases unmatched: 0. The CDR3 DNA is TGCAGTGCTAGAGGACTAGCGGGAAACACCGGGGAGCTGTTTTTT. Translation gives CSARGLAGNTGELFF.

The chain is built from TRBV20-1 and TRBJ1-2; 7 bases map to TRBD1. The V segment lost 5 bases and the J segment 10 bases; nucleotides outside the gene matches: 19. Germline CDR1 is DFQATT and CDR2 is SNEGSKA (reference sequence). The CDR3 spans 15 residues. CDR3 sequence: CSALRTPDRDSLYTF. The CDR3 DNA reads TGCAGTGCTCTACGGACCCCAGACCGGGACAGTCTCTACACCTTC.

This clonotype was found many times. In nucleotides, the CDR3 is TGTGCCAGCAGCCACGGGACGGGCTACACAGATACGCAGTATTTT. Protein: CASSHGTGYTDTQYF. The V call is TRBV7-9, the J call TRBJ2-3; possibly TRBD1 or TRBD2 for D (5 bases each). The length of the CDR3 is 15 residues. Germline CDR1 reads SEHNR; CDR2 reads FQNEAQ (reference sequence). Trimming cost V 5 bases and J 2 bases, with 14 bases left between them.

This clonotype came up a few times. The chain employs TRBV7-2 and TRBJ1-1, with D tentatively TRBD1 (6 bases). The V gene's germline CDR1 is SGHTA and CDR2 FQGNSA. Trimming pared 7 bases from V and 5 bases from J, leaving 14 bases between. The CDR3 spans 13 residues. Here the CDR3 DNA reads TGTGCCAGCACCACATTCAGGGGAACTGAAGCTTTCTTT. This encodes CASTTFRGTEAFF.

This clonotype was found many times. DNA of the CDR3: TGCGCCAGCAGACACAATCCGGGACAGGGGGCGCGAGGCTACACCTTC. Amino acids: CASRHNPGQGARGYTF. The rearrangement joins TRBV4-3 to TRBJ1-2, with TRBD1 matching 12 bases. The junction had 13 bases not matched to a gene; V was cut back by 6 bases and J by 8 bases. The CDR3 has 16 amino acids. Germline V CDR1 and CDR2: LGHNA, YSLEER.

The chain employs TRBV6-2 or TRBV6-3 and TRBJ2-3; TRBD2 agrees at 13 bases. V gave up 5 bases and J gave up 6 bases; unmatched junction bases: 11. There are 17 residues in the CDR3. Germline-derived CDR1 and CDR2 are MNHEY and SVGEGT. The CDR3 DNA is TGTGCCAGCAGTGACCAACTAGCGGGAGGGCCCTGGGATACGCAGTATTTT. This gives the protein CASSDQLAGGPWDTQYF.

This clonotype was observed many times. V and J are TRBV10-3 and TRBJ2-3; no clear D gene. The CDR3 is made up of 14 amino acids. Germline values: CDR1 ENHRY, CDR2 SYGVKD. Trimming cost V 6 bases and J 0 bases, with 10 bases left between them. CDR3 protein: CAIRGVGSTDTQYF. CDR3 sequence (DNA): TGTGCCATCAGGGGCGTTGGGAGCACAGATACGCAGTATTTT.

In its sample, this clonotype was seen a few times. V usage is TRBV4-3 and J usage is TRBJ2-2; D possibly corresponds to TRBD1 (5 bases). This CDR3 spans 16 amino acids. Germline values: CDR1 LGHNA, CDR2 YSLEER. Trimming removed 2 bases at V and 1 base at J, with 11 bases between. CDR3 region: CASSQLLDKNTGELFF. The CDR3 region has the DNA TGCGCCAGCAGCCAACTATTGGACAAGAACACCGGGGAGCTGTTTTTT.

This clonotype appeared a few times. The chain couples TRBV11-2 to TRBJ1-2; 10 bases align to TRBD1. The V segment lost 6 bases and the J segment 3 bases; nucleotides outside the gene matches: 4. Germline CDR1 SGHAT, CDR2 FQNNGV. This CDR3 is built from 14 residues. The DNA for the CDR3 is TGTGCCAGCAGTTGGACAGGGGGGCACTATGGCTACACCTTC. It translates to CASSWTGGHYGYTF.

V is TRBV7-9 and J is TRBJ2-5; TRBD2 agrees at 12 bases. This CDR3 has 17 residues. V trimming: 0 bases; J trimming: 5 bases; junction bases outside the gene matches: 7. CDR1 SEHNR and CDR2 FQNEAQ come from the germline V gene (reference sequence). The CDR3 nucleotides read TGTGCCAGCAGCTTAGCGCGGACTAGCGGGATTGTGGAGACCCAGTACTTC. It specifies CASSLARTSGIVETQYF.

The table lists this clonotype with a few counts. The chain employs TRBV9 and TRBJ2-7, with a possible D match to TRBD1 (5 bases). The CDR3 runs to 15 residues. Germline CDR1 is SGDLS and CDR2 is YYNGEE. V lost 0 bases and J 3 bases, leaving 13 bases between the germline ends. CDR3 DNA: TGTGCCAGCAGCGTAGGTGAAGGGGCTCGCTACGAGCAGTACTTC. Amino acids: CASSVGEGARYEQYF.

There are a few counts of this clonotype. The rearrangement uses TRBV7-9 and TRBJ2-7; 7 nucleotides agree with TRBD2. Germline lookup yields CDR1 SEHNR and CDR2 FQNEAQ (reference sequence). J was trimmed by 3 bases and V by 0 bases; bases with no gene match: 5. This CDR3 contains 15 residues. CDR3 residues: CASSLAGGSLYEQYF. CDR3 DNA sequence: TGTGCCAGCAGCTTAGCGGGAGGGTCCCTCTACGAGCAGTACTTC. The full variable domain, in which reference TRBV7-9 and TRBJ2-7 provide the parts outside the CDR3, is DTGVSQNPRHKITKRGQNVTFRCDPISEHNRLYWYRQTLGQGPEFLTYFQNEAQLEKSRLLSDRFSAERPKGSFSTLEIQRTEQGDSAMYLCASSLAGGSLYEQYFGPGTRLTVT.

The chain employs TRBV12-3 or TRBV12-4 and TRBJ1-1, with a tentative D call TRBD1 (6 bases). This CDR3 has 13 residues. The CDR3, as DNA: TGTATAACAACTCGTCCTGGGGGCGCTGAAGCTTTCTTT. Its translation is CITTRPGGAEAFF.

In its sample, this clonotype was seen many times. The chain carries TRBV4-3 and TRBJ2-1; 9 bases map to TRBD2. CDR3 length: 18 amino acids. CDR1 is LGHNA and CDR2 is YSLEER in the germline V gene. V lost 0 bases to trimming and J lost 4 bases; unmatched junction nucleotides: 10. The DNA for the CDR3 is TGCGCCAGCAGCCAAGATCTCTGGGATAGCGGGGGATACAATGAGCAGTTCTTC. Translation gives CASSQDLWDSGGYNEQFF.

V gene TRBV7-9 combines with J gene TRBJ2-3; TRBD1 might be the D (6 bases). The V gene's germline CDR1 is SEHNR and CDR2 FQNEAQ (reference sequence). The CDR3 runs 14 residues. V lost 5 bases, J lost 4 bases, and 13 bases lay in between. The chain's CDR3 is CASSLPTGSDTQYF. CDR3 in DNA: TGTGCCAGCAGCCTCCCGACAGGATCAGATACGCAGTATTTT.

This clonotype was counted between two and nine times. The chain employs TRBV6-5 and TRBJ1-5; weak D call: TRBD1 (6 bases). In germline, CDR1 is MNHEY, CDR2 SVGAGI. Trimming cost V 4 bases and J 4 bases, with 11 bases left between them. The CDR3 loop spans 14 amino acids. The CDR3 loop reads CASSWGARNQPQHF. In DNA form, the CDR3 reads TGTGCCAGCAGTTGGGGGGCCAGGAATCAGCCCCAGCATTTT.

In its sample, this clonotype was seen a few times. The chain combines TRBV4-3 with TRBJ1-6; no clear D. Trimming pared 4 bases from V and 10 bases from J, leaving 14 bases between. CDR1 and CDR2 from the germline V gene are LGHNA and YSLEER. This CDR3 region has 14 residues. The CDR3 protein is CASSLDFVGSPLHF. CDR3 DNA sequence: TGCGCCAGCAGCCTGGACTTTGTAGGCTCACCCCTCCACTTT.

This chain connects TRBV27 to TRBJ2-1; 9 bases match TRBD1. CDR1 is MNHEY and CDR2 is SMNVEV in the germline V gene (reference sequence). V dropped 6 bases and J dropped 3; count of bases not matched to a gene: 6. There are 15 residues in the CDR3. The CDR3 sequence: CASRPGTGYYNEQFF. CDR3 DNA sequence: TGTGCCAGCAGACCCGGGACAGGGTACTACAATGAGCAGTTCTTC.

This clonotype has only a few counts. The genes are TRBV27 and TRBJ1-1, with D hard to call. V was pared by 6 bases and J by 6 bases, with 14 bases between. Germline lookup yields CDR1 MNHEY and CDR2 SMNVEV (reference sequence). This CDR3 has 13 residues. CDR3 amino acids: CASSSEFPAEAFF. CDR3 DNA: TGTGCCAGCAGCTCAGAGTTTCCGGCTGAAGCTTTCTTT.

This clonotype showed up many times. The rearrangement links TRBV4-3 to TRBJ2-4; D is unclear. The germline gives CDR1 LGHNA, CDR2 YSLEER. There are 13 residues in the CDR3. Deletions cut 0 bases from V and 9 bases from J, with 9 bases between. In DNA form, the CDR3 reads TGCGCCAGCAGCCAAGAACCAGCACTCATTCAGTACTTC. Its translation: CASSQEPALIQYF.

The rearrangement joins TRBV12-3 or TRBV12-4 to TRBJ2-7; 9 nucleotides line up with TRBD2. The CDR3 consists of 15 residues. J gave up 2 bases and V 4 bases, and 6 bases lay outside the gene matches. The CDR3 is CASSSRTSEPYEQYF. The CDR3 nucleotides read TGTGCCAGCAGTTCACGGACTAGCGAGCCCTACGAGCAGTACTTC.

The CDR3 bases are TGTGCCAGCAGCTTCCGGACAGGGGGACGCAGTGAAGCTTTCTTT. It specifies CASSFRTGGRSEAFF. The rearrangement uses TRBV7-2 and TRBJ1-1; 10 bases fit TRBD1. From germline, CDR1 is SGHTA and CDR2 FQGNSA. The CDR3 is 15 amino acids. V shed 3 bases, J shed 7 bases, and the junction held 8 bases outside the gene matches.